This T cell receptor (beta chain) emerged from a study of blood T cell repertoires in COVID-19. Turning to the study itself: Sites across the United States, Italy and Spain contributed samples from acute and convalescent COVID-19. Sample material is recorded as cDNA or gDNA derived from T cells, B-cell-depleted T cells, or PBMCs.

Authors' data handling: It was from reference gene primer amplification that nucleated cell counts were estimated. Libraries were prepared by immunoSEQ multiplex PCR; TCRdb keeps only in-frame clonotypes and omits some of them. That table furnishes V, J and clone size, whereas the DNA furnished D and trimming. The sample contains about 110,000 clones, about three quarters of which appear only once. The V gene's germline CDR1 is SGHRS and CDR2 YFSETQ. V lost 4 bases to trimming and J lost 4 bases, with 17 bases between them. CDR3 length: 15 amino acids. Input material: peripheral blood. J is TRBJ1-2 and V is TRBV5-1, with a tentative D call TRBD1 (6 bases). The sequence came from a woman of 80 years or more with active or convalescent COVID-19. The CDR3 reads CASSPWTDRSYGYTF. CDR3 coding DNA: TGCGCCAGCAGCCCCTGGACAGACCGATCCTATGGCTACACCTTC. The variable domain in full, completed from reference TRBV5-1 and TRBJ1-2, reads KAGVTQTPRYLIKTRGQQVTLSCSPISGHRSVSWYQQTPGQGLQFLFEYFSETQRNKGNFPGRFSGRQFSNSRSEMNVSTLELGDSALYLCASSPWTDRSYGYTFGSGTRLTVV.